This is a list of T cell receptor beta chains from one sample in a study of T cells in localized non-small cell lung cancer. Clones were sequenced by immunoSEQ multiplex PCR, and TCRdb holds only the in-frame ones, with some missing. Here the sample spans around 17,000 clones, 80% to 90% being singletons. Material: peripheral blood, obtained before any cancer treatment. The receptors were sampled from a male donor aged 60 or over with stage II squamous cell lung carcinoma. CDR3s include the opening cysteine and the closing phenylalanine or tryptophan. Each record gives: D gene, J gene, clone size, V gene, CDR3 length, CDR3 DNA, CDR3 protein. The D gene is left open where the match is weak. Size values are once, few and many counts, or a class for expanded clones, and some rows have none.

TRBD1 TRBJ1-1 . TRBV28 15 TGTGCCAGCAGTCCCCTGGACAGGTCTCTTACTGAAGCTTTCTTT CASSPLDRSLTEAFF
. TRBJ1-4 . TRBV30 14 TGTGCCTGGAGAGTTGGGAGGGGAATTGAAAAACTGTTTTTT CAWRVGRGIEKLFF
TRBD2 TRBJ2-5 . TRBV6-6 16 TGTGCCAGCAGTTACTCCGTTTCTAGCGGACAAGAGACCCAGTACTTC CASSYSVSSGQETQYF
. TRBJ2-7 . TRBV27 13 TGTGCCAGCAGTTCGACAAGGCCCTACGAGCAGTACTTC CASSSTRPYEQYF
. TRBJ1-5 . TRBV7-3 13 TGTGCCAGCAGCTTGGCCGAAAATCAGCCCCAGCATTTT CASSLAENQPQHF
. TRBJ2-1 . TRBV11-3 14 TGTGCCAGCAGCTTAGACCCGTATGACAATGAGCAGTTCTTC CASSLDPYDNEQFF
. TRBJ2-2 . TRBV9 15 TGTGCCAGCAGCGCGAAGTCTAGTAGACCCGGGGAGCTGTTTTTT CASSAKSSRPGELFF
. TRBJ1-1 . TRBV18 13 TGTGCCAGCTCAAGCCCGGTCAAAACTGAAGCTTTCTTT CASSSPVKTEAFF
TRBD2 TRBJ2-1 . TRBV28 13 TGTGTGATAATAGCGGGAAGAGGCAATGAGCAGTTCTTC CVIIAGRGNEQFF
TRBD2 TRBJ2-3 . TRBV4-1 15 TGCGCCAGCAGCCAATCGTCTAGCGGAACAGATACGCAGTATTTT CASSQSSSGTDTQYF
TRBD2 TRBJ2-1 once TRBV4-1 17 TGCGCCAGCAGCCGGGGGGGTCTAGCGGTCCTAGGAAATGAGCAGTTCTTC CASSRGGLAVLGNEQFF
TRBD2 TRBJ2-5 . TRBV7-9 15 TGTGCCAGCAGCTTAGGGCTAGCGGGTCAAGAGACCCAGTACTTC CASSLGLAGQETQYF
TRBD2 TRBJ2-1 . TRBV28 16 TGTGCCAGCCGAGATAGCGGGAGGTCGTCCTACAATGAGCAGTTCTTC CASRDSGRSSYNEQFF
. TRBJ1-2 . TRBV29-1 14 TGCAGCGTTGAAGATCTTAGGACGAAAGATGGCTACACCTTC CSVEDLRTKDGYTF
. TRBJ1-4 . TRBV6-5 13 TGTGCCAGCAGTTACTCGAAAGGAGGAAAACTGTTTTTT CASSYSKGGKLFF
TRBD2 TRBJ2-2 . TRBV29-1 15 TGCAGCGTTGATCTGGGACTAGCCAGATCCGGGGAGCTGTTTTTT CSVDLGLARSGELFF
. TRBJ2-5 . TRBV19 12 TGTGCCAGTAGTACGGACCAAGAGACCCAGTACTTC CASSTDQETQYF
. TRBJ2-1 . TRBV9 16 TGTGCCAGCAGCGTAGAGGGAGCGGGTGCTTACAATGAGCAGTTCTTC CASSVEGAGAYNEQFF
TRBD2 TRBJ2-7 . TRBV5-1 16 TGCGCCAGCAGTTTGCCGGGGCTAGCGGGAGAAGCCGAGCAGTACTTC CASSLPGLAGEAEQYF
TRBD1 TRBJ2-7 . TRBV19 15 TGTGCCAGTAGTGACGGACAGGGTCGGGCCTACGAGCAGTACTTC CASSDGQGRAYEQYF
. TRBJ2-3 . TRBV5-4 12 TGTGCCAGCAGCGCCCAAGGGGATACGCAGTATTTT CASSAQGDTQYF
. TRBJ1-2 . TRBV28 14 TGTGCCAGCAAGTCGGCAGGGAACGGCTATGGCTACACCTTC CASKSAGNGYGYTF
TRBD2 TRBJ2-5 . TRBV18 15 TGTGCCAGCTCACCAATGCTAGCGGGAGAAGAGACCCAGTACTTC CASSPMLAGEETQYF
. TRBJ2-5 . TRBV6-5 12 TGTGCCAGCAGGGACCCGAGAGAGACCCAGTACTTC CASRDPRETQYF
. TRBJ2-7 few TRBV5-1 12 TGCGCCAGCAGCTTGACAGGCTACGAGCAGTACTTC CASSLTGYEQYF
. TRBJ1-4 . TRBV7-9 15 TGTGCCAGCAGCTTAGGAGGGGGGACTAATGAAAAACTGTTTTTT CASSLGGGTNEKLFF
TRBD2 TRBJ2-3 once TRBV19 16 TGTGCCAGTAGTAGGCTCTCTAGCGGGAGCCCAGATACGCAGTATTTT CASSRLSSGSPDTQYF
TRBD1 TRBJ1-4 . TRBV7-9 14 TGTGCCAGCAGCCTGACAGGGACTTCTGGAAAACTGTTTTTT CASSLTGTSGKLFF
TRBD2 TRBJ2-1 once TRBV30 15 TGTGCCTGGAGTTTGGGACTAGCGGGATACAATGAGCAGTTCTTC CAWSLGLAGYNEQFF
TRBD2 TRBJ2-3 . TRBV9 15 TGTGCCAGCAGCGTAGCCCCTAGCGGAACAGATACGCAGTATTTT CASSVAPSGTDTQYF
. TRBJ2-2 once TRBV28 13 TGTGCCAGCACGACAGGGAACACCGGGGAGCTGTTTTTT CASTTGNTGELFF
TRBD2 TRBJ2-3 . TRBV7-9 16 TGTGCCAGCAGCTCAGTACTAGCGGCCGGCCCAGATACGCAGTATTTT CASSSVLAAGPDTQYF
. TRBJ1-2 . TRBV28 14 TGTGCCAGCAGTTTAAGTCAGGGGCACTATGGCTACACCTTC CASSLSQGHYGYTF
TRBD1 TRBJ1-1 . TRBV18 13 TGTGCCAGCTCTGGACAGGGGGCGACTGAAGCTTTCTTT CASSGQGATEAFF
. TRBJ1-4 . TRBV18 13 TGTGCCAGCTCACCACAGGACGTGGGAAAACTGTTTTTT CASSPQDVGKLFF
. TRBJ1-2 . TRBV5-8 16 TGTGCCAGCAGCTTGGCGGGAGGAACAGGGAATTATGGCTACACCTTC CASSLAGGTGNYGYTF
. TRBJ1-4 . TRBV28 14 TGTGCCAGCAGTTTAACTGGGAGGAGTGAAAAACTGTTTTTT CASSLTGRSEKLFF
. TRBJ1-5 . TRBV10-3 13 TGTGCCATCAGTTCAACAGAAGGACAGCCCCAGCATTTT CAISSTEGQPQHF
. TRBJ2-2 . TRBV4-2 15 TGTGCCAGCAGCCAAGATGTCTACCTCGACGGGGAGCTGTTTTTT CASSQDVYLDGELFF
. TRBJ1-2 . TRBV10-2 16 TGCGCCAGCAGGGGCCGGGACGAGAAAGGTGTCTATGGCTACACCTTC CASRGRDEKGVYGYTF
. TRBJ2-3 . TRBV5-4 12 TGTGCCAGCAGCTTCCAGTCAGATACGCAGTATTTT CASSFQSDTQYF
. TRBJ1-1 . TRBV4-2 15 TGTGCCAGCAGCCAAGATGAAAGCTCCGGCACTGAAGCTTTCTTT CASSQDESSGTEAFF
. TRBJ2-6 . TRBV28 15 TGTGCCAGCAGTCGCCACAACTCTGGGGCCAACGTCCTGACTTTC CASSRHNSGANVLTF
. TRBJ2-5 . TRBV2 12 TGTGCCAGCAGTGAAAATTTGTGGGCCCAGTACTTC CASSENLWAQYF
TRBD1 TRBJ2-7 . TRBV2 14 TGTGCCAGCAGAATCGGGACAGGTCACTACGAGCAGTACTTC CASRIGTGHYEQYF